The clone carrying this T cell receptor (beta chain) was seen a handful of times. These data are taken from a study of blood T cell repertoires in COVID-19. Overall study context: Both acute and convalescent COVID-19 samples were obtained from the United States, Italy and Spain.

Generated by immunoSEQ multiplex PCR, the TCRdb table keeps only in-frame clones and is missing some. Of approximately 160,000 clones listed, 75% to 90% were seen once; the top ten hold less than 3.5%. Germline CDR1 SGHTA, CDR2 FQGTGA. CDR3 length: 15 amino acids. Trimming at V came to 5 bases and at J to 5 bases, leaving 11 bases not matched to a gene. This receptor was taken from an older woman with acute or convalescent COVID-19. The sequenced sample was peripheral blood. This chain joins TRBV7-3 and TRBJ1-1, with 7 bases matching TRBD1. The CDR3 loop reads CASSTQEGAWTEAFF. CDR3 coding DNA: TGTGCCAGCAGCACCCAGGAGGGGGCTTGGACTGAAGCTTTCTTT.